The TCR beta chain described here comes from a study of T cells in Graves' hyperthyroidism and ophthalmopathy. PBMCs were derived from roughly 9.6 ml fresh peripheral blood. The CDR3 covers 13 residues. V gave up 8 bases and J gave up 3 bases, with 15 bases separating them. Per the germline V gene, CDR1 is SQVTM and CDR2 is ANQGSEA. RNA transcripts provided the source from which TCR beta CDR3 regions were amplified. With the HTBI primer set, the TCR CDR3 went through a first round of RT-PCR. TCRdb redid the calling of the multiplex PCR reads with MiXCR, one entry per CDR3 protein. The table lists nearly 600,000 distinct CDR3 sequences, roughly 14% of them singletons, with 5.8% in the top ten. This clonotype was counted ten times or more.

The chain has TRBV29-1 and TRBJ2-3; D is perhaps TRBD1 or TRBD2 (5 bases each). Sequenced input: blood. This receptor was taken from a woman under 40 with Graves' hyperthyroidism that later progressed to Graves' ophthalmopathy. CDR3 coding DNA: TGCAGCCCTGGCAGGGAGAAGACAGATACGCAGTATTTT. Translating it yields CSPGREKTDTQYF.